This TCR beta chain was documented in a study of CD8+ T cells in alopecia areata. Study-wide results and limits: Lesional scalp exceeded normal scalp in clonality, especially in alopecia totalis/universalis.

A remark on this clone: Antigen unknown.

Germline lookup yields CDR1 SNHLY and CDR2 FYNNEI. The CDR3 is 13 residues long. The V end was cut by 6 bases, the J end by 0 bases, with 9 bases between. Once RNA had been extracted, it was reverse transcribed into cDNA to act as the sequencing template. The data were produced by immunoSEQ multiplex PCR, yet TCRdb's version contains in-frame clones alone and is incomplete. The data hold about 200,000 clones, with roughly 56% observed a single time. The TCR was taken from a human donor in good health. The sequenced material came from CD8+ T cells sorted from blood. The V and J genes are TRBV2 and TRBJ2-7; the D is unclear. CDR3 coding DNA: TGTGCCAGCAGGACGGCCAGCTCCTACGAGCAGTACTTC. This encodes CASRTASSYEQYF.